This section outlines one T cell receptor (beta chain) sequence together with its context. The source of the sample is a study of OX40 agonist ivuxolimab in advanced cancers. Study-wide context: Patient treatment consisted of intravenous ivuxolimab administration every 2 weeks at 0.01 to 10 mg/kg.

The method was immunoSEQ multiplex PCR; TCRdb's version includes in-frame clones alone and lacks a portion of them. The profile shows 40,000 or so clones, more than 70% of them singletons. This specimen was CD4+ or CD8+ T cells sorted from blood, taken in a trial of the OX40 agonist ivuxolimab. The sequence was collected from an adult with an advanced solid tumor such as melanoma, head and neck, liver or kidney cancer.

This chain's CDR3 is CATRNRGWAEAFF. The CDR3, as DNA: TGTGCCACCAGGAACAGGGGGTGGGCTGAAGCTTTCTTT. The chain uses TRBV15 and TRBJ1-1, with 8 bases matching TRBD1. V shed 6 bases, J shed 6 bases, and the junction held 6 bases outside the gene matches. From germline, CDR1 is LNHNV and CDR2 YYDKDF (reference sequence). The CDR3 has 13 amino acids. Filled out from reference TRBV15 and TRBJ1-1, the complete variable domain reads DAMVIQNPRYQVTQFGKPVTLSCSQTLNHNVMYWYQQKSSQAPKLLFHYYDKDFNNEADTPDNFQSRRPNTSFCFLDIRSPGLGDTAMYLCATRNRGWAEAFFGQGTRLTVV.